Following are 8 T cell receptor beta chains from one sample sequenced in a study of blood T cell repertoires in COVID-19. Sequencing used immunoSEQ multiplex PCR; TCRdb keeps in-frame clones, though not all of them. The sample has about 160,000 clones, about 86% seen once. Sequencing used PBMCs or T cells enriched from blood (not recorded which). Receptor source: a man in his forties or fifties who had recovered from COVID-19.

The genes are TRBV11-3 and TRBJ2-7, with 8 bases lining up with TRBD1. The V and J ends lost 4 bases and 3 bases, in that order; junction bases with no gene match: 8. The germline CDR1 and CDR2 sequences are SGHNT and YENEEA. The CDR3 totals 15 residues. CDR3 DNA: TGTGCCAGCAGCTCCCGGACAGGGTGGTTCTACGAGCAGTACTTC. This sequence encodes CASSSRTGWFYEQYF. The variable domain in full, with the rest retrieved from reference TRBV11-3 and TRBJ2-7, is EAGVVQSPRYKIIEKKQPVAFWCNPISGHNTLYWYLQNLGQGPELLIRYENEEAVDDSQLPKDRFSAERLKGVDSTLKIQPAELGDSAVYLCASSSRTGWFYEQYFGPGTRLTVT.

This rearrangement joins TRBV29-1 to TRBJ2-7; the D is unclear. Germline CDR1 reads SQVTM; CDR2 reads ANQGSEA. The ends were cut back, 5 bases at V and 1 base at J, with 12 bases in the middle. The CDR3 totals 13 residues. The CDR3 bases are TGCAGCGTTTTAATTCAGGATTCCTACGAGCAGTACTTC. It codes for CSVLIQDSYEQYF.

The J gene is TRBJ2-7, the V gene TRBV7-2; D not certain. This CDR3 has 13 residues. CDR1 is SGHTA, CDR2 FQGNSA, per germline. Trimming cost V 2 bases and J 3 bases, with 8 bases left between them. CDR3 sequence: CASSLNRYYEQYF. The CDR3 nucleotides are TGTGCCAGCAGCTTAAACAGATACTACGAGCAGTACTTC.

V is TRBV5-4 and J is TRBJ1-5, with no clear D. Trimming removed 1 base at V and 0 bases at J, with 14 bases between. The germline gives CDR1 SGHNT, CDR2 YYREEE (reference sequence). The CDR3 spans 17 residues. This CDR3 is CASSLMESPNSNQPQHF. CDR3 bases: TGTGCCAGCAGCTTGATGGAGTCGCCGAATAGCAATCAGCCCCAGCATTTT.

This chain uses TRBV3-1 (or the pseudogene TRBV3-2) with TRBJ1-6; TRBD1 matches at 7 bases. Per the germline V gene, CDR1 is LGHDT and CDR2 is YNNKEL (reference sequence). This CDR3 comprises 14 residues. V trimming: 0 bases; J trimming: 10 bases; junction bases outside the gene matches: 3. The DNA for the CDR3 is TGTGCCAGCAGCCAAGACAGGGGGATATCACCCCTCCACTTT. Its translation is CASSQDRGISPLHF.

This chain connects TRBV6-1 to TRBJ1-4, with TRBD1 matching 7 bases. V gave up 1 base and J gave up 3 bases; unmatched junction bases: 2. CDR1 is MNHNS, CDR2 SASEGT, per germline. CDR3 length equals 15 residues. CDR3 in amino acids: CASSEGDRSNEKLFF. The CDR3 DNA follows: TGTGCCAGCAGTGAAGGGGACAGATCTAATGAAAAACTGTTTTTT.

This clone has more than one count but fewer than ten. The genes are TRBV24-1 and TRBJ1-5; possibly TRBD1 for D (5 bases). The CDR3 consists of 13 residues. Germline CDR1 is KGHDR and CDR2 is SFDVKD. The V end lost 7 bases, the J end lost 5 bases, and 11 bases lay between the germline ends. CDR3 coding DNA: TGTGCCACCAGCCGTAGGGGATATCAGCCCCAGCATTTT. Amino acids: CATSRRGYQPQHF.

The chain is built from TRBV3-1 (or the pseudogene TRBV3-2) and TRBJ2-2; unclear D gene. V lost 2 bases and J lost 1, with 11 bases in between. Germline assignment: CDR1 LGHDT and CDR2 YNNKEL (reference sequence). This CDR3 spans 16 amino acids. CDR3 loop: CASSQRHLLNTGELFF. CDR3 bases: TGTGCCAGCAGCCAAAGACACCTACTGAACACCGGGGAGCTGTTTTTT.